This section outlines one T cell receptor (beta chain) sequence together with its context. Its antigen is not known. TCRdb re-analysed the 5' RACE reads in MiXCR, keeping a single row per CDR3 protein. The table lists a few hundred thousand distinct CDR3 sequences, under 20% of them singletons. The source of the sample is a study of CD8 T cells in ankylosing spondylitis. Trimming left V 3 bases short and J 0 bases short, with 6 bases between. CDR1 is LNHDA, CDR2 SQIVND, per germline (reference sequence). The CDR3 contains 13 residues. Findings of the study overall: As reported, disease-linked clones showed significant enrichment in matched ankylosing spondylitis synovial fluid.

This clonotype was sampled from a male donor with ankylosing spondylitis or in good health (not recorded which). The chain combines TRBV19 with TRBJ2-7; no clear D gene. Specimen: blood, either unsorted or a sorted T cell fraction (not recorded which). The CDR3 bases are TGTGCCAGTAGTATCGGCGACTCCTACGAGCAGTACTTC. Protein: CASSIGDSYEQYF.